The 29 T cell receptor beta chains presented below share a single source sample, sequenced in a study of T cell changes during pregnancy in multiple sclerosis. The protocol was immunoSEQ multiplex PCR, while the TCRdb copy is restricted to in-frame clones and leaves out a portion. The table lists about 51,000 clones, 93% of them singletons. This material consisted of peripheral blood, taken in the second trimester of pregnancy. Receptors were obtained from a female donor with multiple sclerosis, enrolled in a pregnancy study.

Only one count was recorded for this clone. This sequence joins TRBV2 and TRBJ1-1; TRBD1 matches 7 bases. CDR1 and CDR2 (germline): SNHLY, FYNNEI. The CDR3 sequence is 15 residues long. V was clipped by 2 bases and J by 0 bases; unmatched bases: 3. CDR3 DNA sequence: TGTGCCAGCAGTGAATTCGACAGGGTGAACACTGAAGCTTTCTTT. It encodes CASSEFDRVNTEAFF.

CDR3 sequence (DNA): TGTGCCAGCAGCTTAAAGGGGTTGTATGGCTACACCTTC. Amino acid sequence: CASSLKGLYGYTF. The chain carries TRBV7-2 and TRBJ1-2, with D tentatively TRBD1 (5 bases). Germline V gene lookup returns CDR1 SGHTA and CDR2 FQGNSA. V dropped 2 bases and J dropped 5 bases, with 9 bases sitting between them. The CDR3 is 13 residues long.

The chain links TRBV14 to TRBJ2-3, with D unclear. V lost 3 bases to trimming and J lost 3 bases, with 4 bases between them. The CDR3 runs 12 residues. Per the germline V gene, CDR1 is SGHDN and CDR2 is FVKESK. The CDR3 region is CASSHLTDTQYF. CDR3 nucleotide sequence: TGTGCCAGCAGCCACCTTACAGATACGCAGTATTTT.

The V gene is TRBV2, the J gene TRBJ2-5; D unclear. Trimming shortened V by 3 bases and J by 5 bases, and 7 bases separated the two germline ends. CDR1 is SNHLY, CDR2 FYNNEI, per germline. The CDR3 is made up of 12 amino acids. In DNA form, the CDR3 reads TGTGCCAGCAGTGAGGTGGAGGAGACCCAGTACTTC. As protein: CASSEVEETQYF.

V usage is TRBV10-3 and J usage is TRBJ1-5; D perhaps matches TRBD1 (5 bases). CDR1 ENHRY and CDR2 SYGVKD come from the germline V gene. This CDR3 region has 14 residues. The V gene lost 7 bases and the J gene lost 4 bases, with 14 bases spanning the gap. The DNA for the CDR3 is TGTGCCATCAAACGTGGGGGGGATAATCAGCCCCAGCATTTT. Its protein is CAIKRGGDNQPQHF.

The rearrangement links TRBV7-9 to TRBJ2-7; 11 nucleotides agree with TRBD2. This CDR3 region has 16 residues. CDR1 is SEHNR, CDR2 FQNEAQ, per germline (reference sequence). The trim removed 5 bases at V and 6 bases at J, leaving 12 bases unmatched. CDR3 bases: TGTGCCAGCAGCGCGCCGTTAGCGGGAGGGCCAGCCGAGCAGTACTTC. Its protein product is CASSAPLAGGPAEQYF.

V usage is TRBV7-9 and J usage is TRBJ1-1; a weak D match, TRBD1 (6 bases). V was clipped by 5 bases and J by 1 base, with 26 bases between them. Germline values: CDR1 SEHNR, CDR2 FQNEAQ (reference sequence). The CDR3 consists of 19 residues. Written as DNA, the CDR3 is TGTGCCAGCAGCCCCTTGGGGGACATGGCAACGTTTGAGAACACTGAAGCTTTCTTT. Translated: CASSPLGDMATFENTEAFF.

The V and J genes are TRBV7-9 and TRBJ2-1, with TRBD2 matching 7 bases. Trimming removed 7 bases from V and 4 bases from J; junction bases left unmatched: 13. The germline gives CDR1 SEHNR, CDR2 FQNEAQ (reference sequence). This CDR3 comprises 16 residues. CDR3 nucleotide sequence: TGTGCCAGCACTGAAATTGGGCTAGCGGTATACAATGAGCAGTTCTTC. It codes for CASTEIGLAVYNEQFF.

As for this clone: One end of the junction varies from germline; a read error may be responsible. V usage is TRBV4-3 and J usage is TRBJ2-2; 7 positions match TRBD1. CDR3 length: 16 amino acids. The germline gives CDR1 LGHNA, CDR2 YSLEER. CDR3 protein: CASSQALTGNTGELLF. The DNA for the CDR3 is TGCGCCAGCAGCCAAGCTCTGACAGGGAACACCGGGGAGCTGCTTTTT.

To note about this clone: This specimen includes other DNA sequences encoding the same CDR3. V usage is TRBV6-4 and J usage is TRBJ2-1; TRBD2 matches at 11 bases. CDR3 length equals 15 residues. V lost 0 bases and J lost 7; bases outside the gene matches: 2. Germline assignment: CDR1 MRHNA and CDR2 SNTAGT. CDR3: CASSDSTSGSNEQFF. CDR3 coding DNA: TGTGCCAGCAGTGACTCAACTAGCGGGAGTAATGAGCAGTTCTTC.

The CDR3 DNA reads as TGTGCCAGCAGCGAAGTGGGTAGCGGGAGGCGCACCTACGAGCAGTACTTC. Encoded protein: CASSEVGSGRRTYEQYF. The chain recombines TRBV7-8 with TRBJ2-7; TRBD2 agrees at 10 bases. With V trimmed by 5 bases and J by 2 bases, 12 bases remained unmatched. This CDR3 region has 17 residues. CDR1 is SGHVS and CDR2 is FQNEAQ in the germline V gene.

The chain uses TRBV5-1 and TRBJ2-3; 10 nucleotides align to TRBD1. CDR1 is SGHRS, CDR2 YFSETQ, per germline. This CDR3 has 16 residues. The J segment lost 5 bases and the V segment lost 5 bases, leaving 11 bases of the junction unmatched. CDR3 DNA: TGCGCCAGCAGTGGAATGGGGACAGGGGATGTAGATACGCAGTATTTT. It encodes CASSGMGTGDVDTQYF.

The V gene is TRBV19, the J gene TRBJ1-4, with D possibly being TRBD1 (5 bases). Germline V gene data show CDR1 as LNHDA and CDR2 as SQIVND (reference sequence). The CDR3 sequence is 13 residues long. Trimming removed 4 bases at V and 8 bases at J, with 11 bases between. The CDR3 here is CASSSRDLEKLFF. The CDR3 nucleotides read TGTGCCAGTAGTAGCAGGGATCTGGAAAAACTGTTTTTT.

This clone was recorded once. The gene calls are TRBV19 and TRBJ1-5; D is possibly TRBD1 (6 bases). V lost 6 bases and J 3 bases, leaving 18 bases between the germline ends. This CDR3 spans 16 amino acids. Germline V gene data show CDR1 as LNHDA and CDR2 as SQIVND (reference sequence). CDR3: CASRGRGTNINQPQHF. The CDR3 DNA reads as TGTGCCAGTAGAGGCAGGGGCACCAATATCAATCAGCCCCAGCATTTT. Using reference TRBV19 and TRBJ1-5 for the parts outside the CDR3, the full variable domain is DGGITQSPKYLFRKEGQNVTLSCEQNLNHDAMYWYRQDPGQGLRLIYYSQIVNDFQKGDIAEGYSVSREKKESFPLTVTSAQKNPTAFYLCASRGRGTNINQPQHFGDGTRLSIL.

This rearrangement joins TRBV7-9 to TRBJ2-5; TRBD2 matches at 10 bases. Trimming took 1 base from V and 1 from J; bases not matched to a gene: 3. CDR1 and CDR2 (germline): SEHNR, FQNEAQ (reference sequence). The CDR3 extends over 16 amino acids. CDR3 sequence: CASSLVSSGSQETQYF. CDR3 DNA: TGTGCCAGCAGCTTAGTTTCTAGCGGGAGCCAAGAGACCCAGTACTTC.

This clone was seen only a few times. This chain joins TRBV5-1 and TRBJ1-1; D unclear. Germline V gene sequence: CDR1 SGHRS, CDR2 YFSETQ. Trimming removed 0 bases from V and 13 bases from J, with 19 bases in between. The CDR3 has 14 residues. CDR3 in amino acids: CASSLVIGSPQHFF. In DNA, the CDR3 is TGCGCCAGCAGCTTGGTTATCGGGTCCCCTCAGCATTTCTTT. The full variable domain, rest sourced from reference TRBV5-1 and TRBJ1-1, is KAGVTQTPRYLIKTRGQQVTLSCSPISGHRSVSWYQQTPGQGLQFLFEYFSETQRNKGNFPGRFSGRQFSNSRSEMNVSTLELGDSALYLCASSLVIGSPQHFFGQGTRLTVV.

This clone was counted only a few times. The chain recombines TRBV6-1 with TRBJ1-5; TRBD1 matches at 10 bases. The germline V gene has CDR1 MNHNS and CDR2 SASEGT. V lost 2 bases and J lost 5; bases outside the gene matches: 3. The CDR3 covers 15 residues. Here the CDR3 DNA reads TGTGCCAGCAGTGAACTGGGACAGGGGTATCAGCCCCAGCATTTT. As protein: CASSELGQGYQPQHF.

The rearrangement joins TRBV27 to TRBJ2-1; the match to TRBD2 covers 8 bases. With V trimmed by 4 bases and J by 8 bases, 13 bases remained unmatched. Germline V gene sequence: CDR1 MNHEY, CDR2 SMNVEV (reference sequence). CDR3 length equals 16 residues. The CDR3: CASSSHGGESGYEQFF. In DNA form, the CDR3 reads TGTGCCAGCAGTTCCCACGGGGGGGAGAGCGGATATGAGCAGTTCTTC.

The chain carries TRBV29-1 and TRBJ1-1; tentative D call: TRBD1 (5 bases). With 4 bases removed from V and 3 bases from J, the gap between germline ends came to 6 bases. The CDR3 runs to 11 residues. From germline, CDR1 is SQVTM and CDR2 ANQGSEA. As DNA, the CDR3 is TGCAGCGTTGGACAGTACACTGAAGCTTTCTTT. It codes for CSVGQYTEAFF. The full variable domain, with the rest looked up from reference TRBV29-1 and TRBJ1-1, is SAVISQKPSRDICQRGTSLTIQCQVDSQVTMMFWYRQQPGQSLTLIATANQGSEATYESGFVIDKFPISRPNLTFSTLTVSNMSPEDSSIYLCSVGQYTEAFFGQGTRLTVV.

The V call is TRBV13, the J call TRBJ2-3; D possibly corresponds to TRBD2 (6 bases). The length of the CDR3 is 14 residues. Trimming shortened V by 3 bases and J by 8 bases, and 15 bases separated the two germline ends. The germline V gene encodes CDR1 PRHDT and CDR2 FYEKMQ (reference sequence). The CDR3 reads CASSFGGTSGTQYF. The CDR3 DNA follows: TGTGCCAGCAGCTTCGGGGGTACCTCGGGTACGCAGTATTTT.

The chain carries TRBV29-1 and TRBJ1-2; the D gene is possibly TRBD1 (6 bases). This CDR3 spans 12 amino acids. Trimming removed 6 bases at V and 4 bases at J, with 12 bases between. The V gene's germline CDR1 is SQVTM and CDR2 ANQGSEA. In DNA, the CDR3 is TGCAGCGTCCAAACAGGGACCTATGGCTACACCTTC. Translation: CSVQTGTYGYTF.

The chain combines TRBV13 with TRBJ1-1, with D perhaps TRBD1 (5 bases). The germline V and J ends were trimmed by 5 bases and 0 bases, with 16 bases remaining between them. Germline CDR1 and CDR2: PRHDT and FYEKMQ (reference sequence). This CDR3 comprises 16 residues. The CDR3 sequence: CASSPTGGNMNTEAFF. The CDR3 DNA is TGTGCCAGCAGCCCAACGGGGGGGAACATGAACACTGAAGCTTTCTTT.

V is TRBV14 and J is TRBJ1-3; TRBD1 matches at 7 bases. Germline-derived CDR1 and CDR2 are SGHDN and FVKESK. V lost 4 bases to trimming and J lost 3 bases; unmatched junction nucleotides: 9. The CDR3 is 16 amino acids. Here the CDR3 reads CASSLGTAVRGNTIYF. The CDR3 region has the DNA TGTGCCAGCAGCCTCGGGACAGCCGTACGTGGAAACACCATATATTTT.

The chain couples TRBV7-9 to TRBJ1-1; 11 bases are a match to TRBD1. CDR1 and CDR2 from the germline V gene are SEHNR and FQNEAQ (reference sequence). CDR3 length equals 15 residues. V lost 5 bases to trimming and J lost 8 bases; unmatched junction nucleotides: 10. The CDR3 sequence: CASSLRDRGGREAFF. The CDR3 nucleotides are TGTGCCAGCAGCCTCCGGGACAGGGGGGGTAGAGAAGCTTTCTTT.

The rearrangement links TRBV23-1 to TRBJ2-7; 8 bases match TRBD2. TRBV23-1 is sorted into the ORF group, with uncertain function. This CDR3 spans 13 amino acids. J lost 9 bases, V lost 5 bases, and 9 bases had no gene match. The chain's CDR3 is CASSTGLVYAQYF. In DNA form, the CDR3 reads TGCGCCAGCAGTACGGGACTAGTGTATGCGCAGTACTTC.

The chain links TRBV5-1 to TRBJ1-2, with 9 bases lining up with TRBD1. The CDR3 length is 15 residues. Germline CDR1 and CDR2: SGHRS and YFSETQ. V was clipped by 4 bases and J by 2 bases; unmatched bases: 6. The chain's CDR3 is CASSPTGGSNYGYTF. The CDR3 DNA is TGCGCCAGCAGCCCGACAGGGGGGAGCAACTATGGCTACACCTTC.

The V call is TRBV30, the J call TRBJ2-7; D possibly corresponds to TRBD1 (6 bases). V was pared by 0 bases and J by 1 base, with 7 bases between. The CDR3 runs 13 residues. Germline values: CDR1 GTSNPN, CDR2 SVGIG (reference sequence). CDR3 coding DNA: TGTGCCTGGAGTGTACAGGGATCCTACGAGCAGTACTTC. As protein: CAWSVQGSYEQYF.

The table lists this clone with a count of one. This chain connects TRBV9 to TRBJ2-2; 9 positions match TRBD2. V lost 2 bases and J lost 6; bases outside the gene matches: 11. The CDR3 has 17 residues. The germline CDR1 and CDR2 sequences are SGDLS and YYNGEE. The CDR3 loop reads CASSVSALAGSPGELFF. As DNA, the CDR3 is TGTGCCAGCAGCGTTTCGGCTCTAGCGGGGTCCCCCGGGGAGCTGTTTTTT.

The rearrangement links TRBV23-1 to TRBJ2-7, with 7 bases that match TRBD2. TRBV23-1 is flagged as an ORF with uncertain function. This CDR3 contains 16 residues. Trimming took 0 bases from V and 6 from J; bases not matched to a gene: 11. CDR3 coding DNA: TGCGCCAGCAGTCAATCGATGGCGGGAGTGGTAACCGAGCAGTACTTC. This translates into CASSQSMAGVVTEQYF.